This TCR beta chain stems from a study of blood T cell repertoires in COVID-19. Original handling: Reference gene primer amplification gave estimated nucleated cell counts. Produced via immunoSEQ multiplex PCR; TCRdb's table is partial and in-frame only. The V and J calls and clone size were taken over from that table, and D and trimming were inferred from the DNA. The sample lists over 65,000 clones; approximately 86% were seen once. Germline V gene lookup returns CDR1 KGHDR and CDR2 SFDVKD. V lost 9 bases to trimming and J lost 7 bases; unmatched junction nucleotides: 10. The CDR3 is made up of 14 amino acids.

The source is an elderly man with COVID-19, enrolled during active disease. V and J are TRBV24-1 and TRBJ2-1, with 8 bases that match TRBD2. Sequenced: peripheral blood. The CDR3 nucleotides read TGTGCCACCCGGAGCGGGGGTATAGGGAATGAGCAGTTCTTC. Translation gives CATRSGGIGNEQFF.